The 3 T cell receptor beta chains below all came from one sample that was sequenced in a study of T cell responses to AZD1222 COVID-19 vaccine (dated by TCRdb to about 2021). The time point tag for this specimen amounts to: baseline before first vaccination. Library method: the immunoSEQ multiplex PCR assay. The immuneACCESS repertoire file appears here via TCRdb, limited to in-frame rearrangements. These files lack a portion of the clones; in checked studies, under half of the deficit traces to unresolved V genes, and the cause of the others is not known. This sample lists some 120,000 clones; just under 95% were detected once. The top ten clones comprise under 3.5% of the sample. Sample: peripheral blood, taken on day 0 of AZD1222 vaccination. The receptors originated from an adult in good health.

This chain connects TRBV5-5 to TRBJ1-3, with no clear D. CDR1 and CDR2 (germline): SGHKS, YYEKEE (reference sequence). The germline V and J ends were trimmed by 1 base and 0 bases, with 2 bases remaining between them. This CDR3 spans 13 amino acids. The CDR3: CASSLPSGNTIYF. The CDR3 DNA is TGTGCCAGCAGCTTGCCCTCTGGAAACACCATATATTTT.

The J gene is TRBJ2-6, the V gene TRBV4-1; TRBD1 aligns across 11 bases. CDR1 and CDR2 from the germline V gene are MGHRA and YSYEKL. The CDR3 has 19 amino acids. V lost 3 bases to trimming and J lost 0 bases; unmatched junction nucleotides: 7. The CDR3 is CASSHPGQGANSGANVLTF. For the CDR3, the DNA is TGCGCCAGCAGCCACCCCGGACAGGGGGCAAACTCTGGGGCCAACGTCCTGACTTTC.

The CDR3 sequence: CASSLGGTGELFF. The CDR3 DNA sequence: TGTGCCAGCAGCTTGGGCGGCACCGGGGAGCTGTTTTTT. The chain employs TRBV5-4 and TRBJ2-2; D is unresolved. Germline values: CDR1 SGHNT, CDR2 YYREEE (reference sequence). This CDR3 spans 13 amino acids. Trimming took 0 bases from V and 4 from J, leaving 4 bases between them.